The present TCR beta chain was sequenced within a study of shared clonotypes between healthy human individuals. Assay used: immunoSEQ multiplex PCR; TCRdb lists only in-frame clones, some missing. This sample has 1,500,000 or so clones, with roughly 95% found just once. This clone showed up just once. Antigen unknown. Findings of the study overall: Naive subsets typically showed greater estimated richness than memory subsets.

The sample was naive CD4+ T cells sorted from blood. The subset is: CD45RA+ positively selected. This clonotype originated in a man aged 30 to 39 in good health.

The CDR3 loop reads CASSDGTSGADTQYF. In DNA, the CDR3 is TGTGCCAGCAGCGACGGGACTAGCGGGGCAGATACGCAGTATTTT. The chain combines TRBV11-3 with TRBJ2-3; the match to TRBD2 covers 13 bases. The CDR3 is made up of 15 amino acids. Germline CDR1 and CDR2: SGHNT and YENEEA. The V gene end was trimmed by 5 bases and the J gene end by 4 bases; junction bases not matched to a gene: 3.